The present T cell receptor beta chain was sequenced within a study of naive and memory T cell subsets. Two oligonucleotides, mixed equimolar, formed the beta constant-region primer covering TRBC1 and TRBC2. Four rounds of PCR amplified the ligated cDNA using nested alpha and beta constant-region primers plus SP2. TCRdb re-called the UMI-ligation and nested PCR reads through MiXCR, storing one row per CDR3 protein. The table shows some 83,000 distinct CDR3 sequences, with 8% to 9.5% occurring only once. Germline lookup yields CDR1 SGHDT and CDR2 YYEEEE. Deletions cut 0 bases from V and 3 bases from J, with 7 bases between. The CDR3 consists of 14 residues. This clonotype was seen more than once but under ten times. Overnight CMV lysate stimulation of fresh PBMCs defined donor CMV status by CD4+ IFNgamma.

The sequencing sample was made of naive CD8+ T cells from blood. This sequence originates from a human donor in good health. The chain recombines TRBV5-6 with TRBJ2-1; no firm D call. This chain's CDR3 is CASSLGAFYNEQFF. The CDR3 nucleotides read TGTGCCAGCAGCTTGGGGGCCTTCTACAATGAGCAGTTCTTC.